The T cell receptor beta chain described here comes from a study of patients and donors after allogeneic stem cell transplantation. This clonotype appeared a few times. A single record per CDR3 protein comes from TCRdb applying MiXCR to the RT-PCR reads. Seen here are 400,000 to 500,000 distinct CDR3 sequences, around 15% observed once, and the top ten hold less than 8.5%. The CDR3 has 18 residues. V lost 5 bases, J lost 1 base, and 21 bases lay in between. The germline V gene has CDR1 LNHNV and CDR2 YYDKDF (reference sequence). The TCR was taken from a human donor who was either an allogeneic HSCT recipient or a stem cell or donor lymphocyte infusion donor (not recorded which). It is not recorded whose cells these are; they may come from a transplant donor. The sequencing input was blood, either unsorted or a sorted T cell fraction (not recorded which). This chain joins TRBV15 and TRBJ1-5; D is unclear. Written as DNA, the CDR3 is TGTGCCACCAGCGCCCGTAGGTCGGGGTTTAAAAGCAATCAGCCCCAGCATTTT. It encodes CATSARRSGFKSNQPQHF.